This TCR beta chain comes out of a study of T cells in Graves' hyperthyroidism and ophthalmopathy. Study-wide background: Peripheral blood draws took place at initial diagnosis, ahead of any treatment.

Germline V gene lookup returns CDR1 SNHLY and CDR2 FYNNEI. The CDR3 extends over 13 amino acids. Between the trimmed V and J ends, which lost 6 bases and 0 bases, there was a span of 8 bases. There were TCR beta CDR3 regions amplified from RNA transcripts. Carried out on the TCR CDR3, a first-round RT-PCR used the HTBI primer set. TCRdb independently ran MiXCR on the multiplex PCR reads; one entry per CDR3 protein. The profile shows under 300,000 distinct CDR3 sequences, about an eighth of them singletons. Whole-study results and caveats: Ophthalmopathy could be told apart from stable hyperthyroidism with a 13 V-J model. Blood also contained most expanded thyroid clonotypes above 0.001. The model identified upcoming ophthalmopathy a median approximately six months ahead of onset.

This clonotype was seen repeatedly, ten times or more. Antigen unknown. The V call is TRBV2, the J call TRBJ1-1; D call uncertain. The sequenced sample was blood. This receptor was obtained from a woman aged 30 to 39 with Graves' hyperthyroidism that later progressed to Graves' ophthalmopathy. CDR3 in DNA: TGTGCCAGCAGCCCCCCAGTGAACACTGAAGCTTTCTTT. Encoded protein: CASSPPVNTEAFF.